These T cell receptor beta chains were read from a single sample in a study of OX40 agonist ivuxolimab in advanced cancers. TCRdb's table, derived via immunoSEQ multiplex PCR, lists solely in-frame clones and lacks some. This sample has about 85,000 clones, with 80% to 90% found just once. Sequenced here: CD4+ or CD8+ T cells sorted from blood, sampled in a trial of the OX40 agonist ivuxolimab. All receptors come from an adult with an advanced solid tumor such as melanoma, head and neck, liver or kidney cancer. CDR3s leave out the opening cysteine and the closing phenylalanine or tryptophan. The order of the fields is J gene, V gene, CDR3 protein.

>TRBJ2-2|TRBV7-3
ASSLRRRGSLGGELF
>TRBJ2-7|TRBV5-4
ASSSGTRSYEQY
>TRBJ1-1|TRBV6-1
ASSEGDWGEAF
>TRBJ2-2|TRBV6-1
ASSEWAGTNTGELF
>TRBJ2-7|TRBV7-8
ASSLARAGATYEQY
>TRBJ1-1|TRBV7-9
ASSTRDKAF
>TRBJ2-3|TRBV5-4
ASSFTTSPRDTQY
>TRBJ2-5|TRBV7-3
ASSLRVTSGGLAETQY
>TRBJ2-1|TRBV7-3
ASSPGLAGDLEQF
>TRBJ2-1|TRBV5-1
ASSLNPGFNEQF
>TRBJ1-6|TRBV5-1
ASSLAGNRASNSPLH
>TRBJ1-1|TRBV6-6
ASSYSQGRTEAF
>TRBJ2-7|TRBV5-1
ASSLEPGPYEQY
>TRBJ1-3|TRBV7-9
ASSLMGMGNTIY
>TRBJ2-7|TRBV9
ASSVVDSAYEQY
>TRBJ2-1|TRBV7-3
ASSMDRGKQF
>TRBJ1-1|TRBV10-3
ASRSQGANTEAF
>TRBJ1-4|TRBV15
ATRRGGQGAEKLF
>TRBJ1-4|TRBV7-2
ACHRGPNEKLF
>TRBJ2-1|TRBV27
ASKEHPLYHEQF
>TRBJ2-2|TRBV5-1
ASSLPGLAANTGELF
>TRBJ2-5|TRBV7-2
ASSLGLAGGQETQY
>TRBJ2-2|TRBV7-3
ASSLTSNTGELF
>TRBJ1-1|TRBV6-1
ASSEILGLNTEAF
>TRBJ2-1|TRBV5-5
ASSPVGAGISYNEQF
>TRBJ1-4|TRBV19
ASSIPGSNEKLF
>TRBJ1-2|TRBV4-1
ASSQDKVNYGYT
>TRBJ2-2|TRBV4-1
ASSQDRGTGELF
>TRBJ1-1|TRBV9
ASSVSLTANTEAF
>TRBJ1-2|TRBV28
ASSPRDRGHGYT
>TRBJ1-2|TRBV7-9
ASSTGGQGAGGYT
>TRBJ2-3|TRBV4-1
ASSHPELLTDTQY
>TRBJ1-6|TRBV6-5
ASSYERASPLH
>TRBJ2-3|TRBV7-8
ASSFSGGGSGTQY
>TRBJ2-1|TRBV28
ASSSGAGSEF
>TRBJ2-2|TRBV4-1
ASSPGGGFGTGELF
>TRBJ1-1|TRBV29-1
SVRLGGHSTEAF
>TRBJ1-2|TRBV6-5
ASRSGQGGYGYT
>TRBJ2-7|TRBV10-2
ASRNDRDYEQY
>TRBJ1-4|TRBV4-1
ASSRRGTGDEKLF
>TRBJ2-2|TRBV28
ASSYIGGVRTGELF
>TRBJ2-3|TRBV4-3
ASSLQSGTFTDTQY
>TRBJ2-7|TRBV11-2
ASSFASGQGAYEQY
>TRBJ1-5|TRBV19
ASRGTVYSNQPQH
>TRBJ2-5|TRBV6-1
VSSLRPQETQY
>TRBJ1-2|TRBV11-1
ASSLGTGPGYT
>TRBJ2-3|TRBV4-3
ASSRDNTDTQY
>TRBJ2-7|TRBV15
ATSRGPGGRSYEQY
>TRBJ1-1|TRBV29-1
SVERSGGAF
>TRBJ2-5|TRBV4-1
ASTRAIAGITQETQY
>TRBJ1-1|TRBV10-3
AIRREGRNTEAF
>TRBJ2-7|TRBV5-4
ASSRQGSINVKSSYEQY
>TRBJ1-3|TRBV6-5
ASSYSRGSGNTIY
>TRBJ2-7|TRBV4-1
ASSQDRGTAYEQY
>TRBJ1-1|TRBV18
ASSPGTGGHTEAF
>TRBJ1-2|TRBV29-1
SVEDLKKVGYT
>TRBJ1-4|TRBV7-9
ASSRDRGGEKLF
>TRBJ2-1|TRBV28
ASTKNRIRIHNEQF